This T cell receptor (beta chain) stems from a study of T cell repertoires in cytomegalovirus infection. Findings of the study overall: Individuals carrying CMV plus the relevant HLA were identified by cumulative frequency of public TCR beta families. HLA-C-restricted CMV clonotypes gave the most frequent clonotype in two of eight donors.

In regard to this clonotype: As yet, its antigen is unknown.

This CDR3 has 12 residues. CDR1 is GTSNPN, CDR2 SVGIG, per germline (reference sequence). Trimming removed 4 bases at V and 2 bases at J, with 8 bases between. TCRdb analysed the reads with MiXCR anew, one entry per CDR3 protein. There are approximately 300,000 distinct CDR3 sequences in the sample; 20% to 25% occur only once, and 13% lies in the top ten. The clonotype originates from a human donor in good health (CMV status not recorded). Some clones in this sample may be carry-over from other donors' samples. This chain joins TRBV30 and TRBJ2-5; no reliable D call. Here the sequenced sample was cultured PBMCs, taken from culture after CMV antigen stimulation. The CDR3 reads CAWTRQQETQYF. The DNA for the CDR3 is TGTGCCTGGACCAGGCAGCAAGAGACCCAGTACTTC.